This T cell receptor (beta chain) was observed in a study of response to subunit inactivated influenza vaccine. TCRdb processed the RT-PCR reads anew with MiXCR; each CDR3 protein has one entry. The sample lists roughly 760,000 distinct CDR3 sequences; roughly 20% were seen once. This CDR3 region has 16 residues. Losses at the gene ends were 1 base for V and 4 bases for J; bases not matched to a gene: 6. The rearrangement uses TRBV12-3 or TRBV12-4 and TRBJ2-1, with 8 bases identical to TRBD2. This specimen was PBMCs from blood, taken 5 to 6 days after vaccination. The clonotype was recovered from a man aged 45 to 65 who received an inactivated influenza vaccine. The CDR3 coding sequence is TGTGCCAGCAGTTTAGGAACAGCGGGGGAATACAATGAGCAGTTCTTC. Amino acids: CASSLGTAGEYNEQFF.